The subject of this entry is one TCR beta chain. This record belongs to a study of T-cell memory formation after mild COVID-19. Germline V gene data show CDR1 as MDHEN and CDR2 as SYDVKM. Trimming shortened V by 2 bases and J by 1 base, and 11 bases separated the two germline ends. This CDR3 contains 15 residues. TCRdb reanalysed the 5' RACE reads using MiXCR and keeps one entry per CDR3 protein. The sample has about 290,000 distinct CDR3 sequences; around a sixth are singletons. The material sequenced was PBMCs or a T cell subset sorted from them (not recorded which). The sequence derives from a man aged 18 to 30 who had mild COVID-19 (a few samples of this study predate the infection). Cell type and time point are not known. The rearrangement uses TRBV28 and TRBJ1-1; no reliable D call. The CDR3 bases are TGTGCCAGCAGTTTAGGAGGCCTGACGAACACTGAAGCTTTCTTT. It encodes CASSLGGLTNTEAFF.